The 7 T cell receptor beta chains presented below share a single source sample, sequenced in a study of T cell changes during pregnancy in multiple sclerosis. Clones were sequenced by immunoSEQ multiplex PCR, and TCRdb holds only the in-frame ones, with some missing. This table has tens of thousands of clones, about 88% appearing once. Sequencing used CD4+ T cells from peripheral blood mononuclear cells, obtained in the first trimester of pregnancy. Receptors originate from a female donor with multiple sclerosis, enrolled in a pregnancy study.

V is TRBV14 and J is TRBJ2-5, with 7 bases lining up with TRBD1. V gave up 4 bases and J gave up 5 bases; unmatched junction bases: 7. The length of the CDR3 is 14 residues. The germline gives CDR1 SGHDN, CDR2 FVKESK. Here the CDR3 DNA reads TGTGCCAGCAGCCCTACGACAGGGTGGGAGACCCAGTACTTC. Translating it yields CASSPTTGWETQYF.

The gene calls are TRBV4-2 and TRBJ2-3, with 9 bases that match TRBD2. The ends lost 1 base at V and 4 bases at J; junction bases unmatched: 9. The CDR3 length is 17 residues. The germline CDR1 and CDR2 sequences are LGHNA and YNFKEQ. CDR3 region: CASSQGPGREGADTQYF. CDR3 nucleotide sequence: TGTGCCAGCAGCCAAGGCCCTGGGCGGGAGGGCGCAGATACGCAGTATTTT.

The chain combines TRBV6-4 with TRBJ2-7, with 8 bases identical to TRBD2. The V gene end was trimmed by 5 bases and the J gene end by 0 bases; junction bases not matched to a gene: 3. The CDR3 has 14 amino acids. Germline V gene lookup returns CDR1 MRHNA and CDR2 SNTAGT. This chain's CDR3 is CASSPSGSSYEQYF. The CDR3 bases are TGTGCCAGCAGTCCCAGCGGGAGCTCCTACGAGCAGTACTTC.

The rearrangement uses TRBV7-2 and TRBJ1-2; D perhaps matches TRBD1 (6 bases). The length of the CDR3 is 15 residues. V lost 5 bases, J lost 8 bases, and 21 bases lay in between. Germline loops: CDR1 SGHTA, CDR2 FQGNSA. CDR3 protein: CASSRGDRMAGGYTF. The CDR3 region has the DNA TGTGCCAGCAGCAGAGGCGACAGGATGGCAGGAGGCTACACCTTC. The full variable domain, in which reference TRBV7-2 and TRBJ1-2 provide the parts outside the CDR3, is GAGVSQSPSNKVTEKGKDVELRCDPISGHTALYWYRQSLGQGLEFLIYFQGNSAPDKSGLPSDRFSAERTGGSVSTLTIQRTQQEDSAVYLCASSRGDRMAGGYTFGSGTRLTVV.

This chain connects TRBV6-5 to TRBJ1-2, with D perhaps matching TRBD1 (5 bases). In germline, CDR1 is MNHEY, CDR2 SVGAGI. The ends were cut back, 2 bases at V and 8 bases at J, with 9 bases in the middle. The CDR3 contains 12 residues. CDR3 nucleotides: TGTGCCAGCAGTTACAGGGGTGGCGGCTACACCTTC. Translating it yields CASSYRGGGYTF.

This clone has only a few counts. The V and J genes are TRBV7-2 and TRBJ1-1; D perhaps matches TRBD1 (5 bases). The CDR3 length is 14 residues. Trimming took off 1 base at V and 7 bases at J, with 13 bases between the two ends. The germline V gene encodes CDR1 SGHTA and CDR2 FQGNSA. The CDR3: CASSLVGQGGEAFF. CDR3 DNA sequence: TGTGCCAGCAGCTTAGTTGGCCAGGGAGGTGAAGCTTTCTTT.

V is TRBV28 and J is TRBJ1-1; TRBD1 might be the D (6 bases). Germline V gene sequence: CDR1 MDHEN, CDR2 SYDVKM. CDR3 length: 19 amino acids. V shed 3 bases and J shed 4 bases, with 27 bases lying between them. The CDR3: CASSFSFGDVGTGSTEAFF. The CDR3, as DNA: TGTGCCAGCAGTTTCTCTTTCGGGGACGTAGGAACAGGGTCCACTGAAGCTTTCTTT.